A selection of T cell receptor beta chains follows, all from one sample in a study of cytomegalovirus exposure and HLA in healthy donors. Profiled with immunoSEQ multiplex PCR; TCRdb holds only in-frame clones, not every one. The data contain 180,000 or so clones, around three quarters of them singletons. Input material: PBMCs. Receptors originate from a woman between 50 and 59 years old in good health and CMV-seronegative. Both conserved end residues are part of each CDR3. A D gene is named only where the DNA matches it firmly. The size field is filled for only some rows; it gives once, few, many or a size class.

d_gene | j_gene | v_gene | abundance | CDR3aa | CDR3nt
TRBD1 | TRBJ1-2 | TRBV4-2 | - | CASSQEHRGFYGYTF | TGTGCCAGCAGCCAAGAACACAGGGGTTTCTATGGCTACACCTTC
- | TRBJ2-3 | TRBV18 | - | CATTTTPRADTQYF | TGTGCCACCACGACGACCCCCCGAGCGGATACGCAGTATTTT
- | TRBJ1-5 | TRBV7-8 | - | CASSFWRDSNQPQHF | TGTGCCAGCAGCTTTTGGCGGGATAGCAATCAGCCCCAGCATTTT
- | TRBJ2-4 | TRBV6-5 | - | CASSYGLSGANIQYF | TGTGCCAGCAGTTACGGCTTGTCGGGAGCGAACATTCAGTACTTC
- | TRBJ1-4 | TRBV15 | - | CATSREGHNEKLFF | TGTGCCACCAGCAGAGAGGGACACAATGAAAAACTGTTTTTT
- | TRBJ1-4 | TRBV4-3 | - | CASSQDGQRNEKLFF | TGCGCCAGCAGCCAAGACGGACAGCGTAATGAAAAACTGTTTTTT
TRBD1 | TRBJ2-1 | TRBV18 | - | CASSPRQGGTGEQFF | TGTGCCAGCTCACCAAGACAGGGGGGTACGGGTGAGCAGTTCTTC
TRBD1 | TRBJ2-5 | TRBV6-5 | - | CASRPRDRGGETQYF | TGTGCCAGCAGGCCTCGGGACAGGGGAGGAGAGACCCAGTACTTC
- | TRBJ1-6 | TRBV6-1 | - | CASRDDSNSPLHF | TGTGCCAGCAGGGACGACAGCAATTCACCCCTCCACTTT
TRBD1 | TRBJ2-1 | TRBV19 | once | CASSLGQALYNEQFF | TGTGCCAGTAGCCTGGGACAGGCCCTCTACAATGAGCAGTTCTTC
- | TRBJ2-7 | TRBV7-9 | - | CSSRDTSSEEQYF | TGTTCCAGCCGGGACACATCCTCGGAGGAGCAGTACTTC
- | TRBJ2-2 | TRBV27 | - | CASSLLVTGHTGELFF | TGTGCCAGCAGTTTATTAGTAACAGGGCACACCGGGGAGCTGTTTTTT
TRBD1 | TRBJ2-5 | TRBV18 | - | CASQTGGWETQYF | TGTGCCAGCCAAACAGGGGGATGGGAGACCCAGTACTTC
- | TRBJ1-1 | TRBV7-2 | few | CASSLARENTEAFF | TGTGCCAGCAGCTTAGCCCGGGAGAACACTGAAGCTTTCTTT
- | TRBJ1-1 | TRBV4-3 | few | CASSQDMGAGNTEAFF | TGCGCCAGCAGCCAAGATATGGGGGCAGGGAACACTGAAGCTTTCTTT
- | TRBJ2-5 | TRBV18 | - | CASSPGLETQYF | TGTGCCAGCTCACCAGGCTTGGAGACCCAGTACTTC
TRBD2 | TRBJ2-5 | TRBV25-1 | - | CASSGTSGSGETQYF | TGTGCCAGCAGTGGGACTAGCGGGAGTGGAGAGACCCAGTACTTC
- | TRBJ2-7 | TRBV10-2 | - | CASSESGDTGLSYEQYF | TGCGCCAGCAGTGAGTCAGGGGACACAGGACTCTCCTACGAGCAGTACTTC
- | TRBJ1-6 | TRBV27 | - | CASSFRVDSPLHF | TGTGCCAGCAGTTTTCGGGTAGATTCACCCCTCCACTTT
TRBD1 | TRBJ1-5 | TRBV7-2 | few | CASSLGRGKNQPQHF | TGTGCCAGCAGCTTAGGCAGGGGGAAGAATCAGCCCCAGCATTTT